This TCR beta chain was captured in a study of a mutant IDH1 vaccine in newly diagnosed glioma (dated by TCRdb to the early 2020s). General notes on the study: Of the approximately 34 patients who were treated, around 62% were male and roughly 38% were female, and the mean age was roughly 40 years. Prior to enrollment, patients had been given standard therapy consisting of radiotherapy alone, temozolomide alone, or radiochemotherapy with temozolomide, with the combination given to most patients. For exploratory analyses, about two dozen treated patients had longitudinal TCRB deep sequencing done wherever samples were available. Peripheral blood was drawn at six visits: V03 (baseline), V05, V07, V10, V12 and V13. The paper as a whole reports these results and caveats: It was noted by the authors that analyses of patient blood samples could not be reproduced owing to sample limitations. Changes in the top peripheral T cell clonotypes picked up by TCRB sequencing did not appear to be linked to pseudoprogression. PBMC samples for TCRB deep sequencing were selected based on availability. Immune responses induced by the vaccine were seen in around 94% of patients across multiple MHC alleles.

Library preparation used the immunoSEQ multiplex PCR assay. Following the manufacturer's protocol, the hsTCRB Kit was used to amplify rearranged TCR beta chain sequences. TCRB libraries were sequenced on an Illumina MiSeq. On the study's bioinformatics: The proprietary platform of the kit vendor was used for demultiplexing, trimming and gene mapping. TCRdb took this table from immuneACCESS and kept in-frame rearrangements with V and J called. Such tables lack part of the clones; where checked against another copy, unresolved V genes explain under half of the gap, and the rest is unexplained. V and J calls plus clone size are reproduced from that table; the DNA served to infer D and trimming. This sample holds around 92,000 clones; 70% to 90% were observed only once. The top ten constitute approximately 0.6% of the sample. The time point label here, explained by the study, means: baseline, week 1 (first vaccination visit). The intended sense of this specimen's treatment or condition label: pre-vaccination baseline after standard-of-care therapy. The donors had newly diagnosed IDH1-mutant astrocytomas of WHO grade 3 or 4 that showed loss of nuclear ATRX. The samples were drawn from NOA16, a multicentre, single-arm, open-label phase I trial in Germany that tested a mutant IDH1 peptide vaccine in humans for the first time. Visit V03 blood draws served as the baseline sample for immunogenicity testing. The DNeasy Blood and Tissue Kit was used to extract genomic DNA from EDTA blood for TCRB sequencing.

As to this clone: Its specific antigen is unknown. No base qualities exist here, and no much larger clone lies one base off it.

Taken from cysteine to phenylalanine, the CDR3 has 16 residues. The sequence is cut down to CDR3 DNA, 48 bases in frame from base 1. The germline V gene supplies CDR1 SGHRS and CDR2 YFSETQ. Here V drops 6 bases and J drops 0 bases, and the junction holds 4 bases not matched to any gene. The source is a woman aged 50 to 60 with glioma. Sequencing used PBMCs, obtained from a glioma patient treated with radiotherapy, temozolomide or both. The chain joins TRBV5-1 to TRBJ2-3; TRBD2 aligns with 13 central bases. Here the CDR3 is given as CASTTSGRASTDTQYF. The DNA sequence is given as TGCGCCAGCACCACTAGCGGGAGGGCTAGCACAGATACGCAGTATTTT.